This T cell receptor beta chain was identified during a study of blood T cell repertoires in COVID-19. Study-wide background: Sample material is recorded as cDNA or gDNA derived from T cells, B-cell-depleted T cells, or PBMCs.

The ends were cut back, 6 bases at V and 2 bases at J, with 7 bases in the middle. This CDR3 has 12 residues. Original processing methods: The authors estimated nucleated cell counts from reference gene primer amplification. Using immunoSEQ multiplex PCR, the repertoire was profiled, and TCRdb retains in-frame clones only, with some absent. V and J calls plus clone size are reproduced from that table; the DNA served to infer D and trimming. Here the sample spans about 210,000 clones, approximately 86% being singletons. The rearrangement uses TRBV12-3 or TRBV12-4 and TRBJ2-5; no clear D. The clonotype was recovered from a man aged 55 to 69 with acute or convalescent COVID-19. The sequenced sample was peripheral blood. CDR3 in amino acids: CASRRSQETQYF. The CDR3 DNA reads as TGTGCCAGCAGACGGTCTCAAGAGACCCAGTACTTC.